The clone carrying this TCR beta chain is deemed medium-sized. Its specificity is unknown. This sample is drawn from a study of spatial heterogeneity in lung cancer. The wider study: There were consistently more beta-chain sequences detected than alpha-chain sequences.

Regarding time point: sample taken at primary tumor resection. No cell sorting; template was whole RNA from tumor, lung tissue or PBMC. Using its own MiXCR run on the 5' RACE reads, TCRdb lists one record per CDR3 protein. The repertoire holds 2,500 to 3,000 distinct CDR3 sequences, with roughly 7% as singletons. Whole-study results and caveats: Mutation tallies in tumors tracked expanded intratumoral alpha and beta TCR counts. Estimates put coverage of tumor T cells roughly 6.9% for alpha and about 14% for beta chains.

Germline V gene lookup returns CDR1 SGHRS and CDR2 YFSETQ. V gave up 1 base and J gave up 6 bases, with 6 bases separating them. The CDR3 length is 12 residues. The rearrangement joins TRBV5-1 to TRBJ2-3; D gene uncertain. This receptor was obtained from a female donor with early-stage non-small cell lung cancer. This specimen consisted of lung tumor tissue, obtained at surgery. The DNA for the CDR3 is TGCGCCAGCAGCTTGCTACAGGATACGCAGTATTTT. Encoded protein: CASSLLQDTQYF.